The entry that follows covers one T cell receptor (beta chain) sequence. This record belongs to a study of T cells after yellow fever vaccination. TCRdb analysed the 5' RACE reads with MiXCR anew, one entry per CDR3 protein. Of 150,000 to 200,000 distinct CDR3 sequences in the sample, approximately 6.2% were seen once. Sample: CD4+ T cells sorted from PBMCs, taken on the day of the first yellow fever vaccination. This sequence was found in a man aged 18 to 30 who received the YFV17D yellow fever vaccine.

The CDR3 DNA sequence: TGTGCCAGCAGCCAACGACAGGGGCAGGGCACTGAAGCTTTCTTT. Its translation is CASSQRQGQGTEAFF. The genes are TRBV4-2 and TRBJ1-1; 8 bases line up with TRBD1. CDR1 LGHNA and CDR2 YNFKEQ come from the germline V gene. J was trimmed by 4 bases and V by 2 bases; bases with no gene match: 6. The length of the CDR3 is 15 residues.